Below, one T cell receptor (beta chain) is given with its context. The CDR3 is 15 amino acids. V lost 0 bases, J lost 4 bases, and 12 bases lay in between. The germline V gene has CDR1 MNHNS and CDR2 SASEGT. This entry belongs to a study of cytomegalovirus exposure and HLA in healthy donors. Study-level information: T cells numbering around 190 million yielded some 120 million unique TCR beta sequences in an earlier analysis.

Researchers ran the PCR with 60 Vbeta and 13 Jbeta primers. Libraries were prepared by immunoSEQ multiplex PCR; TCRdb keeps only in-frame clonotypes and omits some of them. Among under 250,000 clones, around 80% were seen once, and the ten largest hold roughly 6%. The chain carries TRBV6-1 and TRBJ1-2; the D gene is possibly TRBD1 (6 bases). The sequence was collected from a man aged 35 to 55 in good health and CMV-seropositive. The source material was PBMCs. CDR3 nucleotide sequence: TGTGCCAGCAGTGAAGCGTTGGGGGCTGGCTATGGCTACACCTTC. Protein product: CASSEALGAGYGYTF.